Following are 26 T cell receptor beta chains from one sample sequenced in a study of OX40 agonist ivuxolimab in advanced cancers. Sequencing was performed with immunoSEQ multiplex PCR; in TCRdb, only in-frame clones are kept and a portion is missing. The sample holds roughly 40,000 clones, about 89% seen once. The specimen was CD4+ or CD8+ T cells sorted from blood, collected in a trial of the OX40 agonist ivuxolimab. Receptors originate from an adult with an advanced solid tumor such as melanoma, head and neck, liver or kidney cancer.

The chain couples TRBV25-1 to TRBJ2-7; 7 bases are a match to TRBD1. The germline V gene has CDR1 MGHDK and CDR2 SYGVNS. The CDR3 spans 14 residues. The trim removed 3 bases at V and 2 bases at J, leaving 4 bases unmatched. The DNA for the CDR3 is TGTGCCAGCAGTGATCAGGGGGAGACCTACGAGCAGTACTTC. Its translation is CASSDQGETYEQYF.

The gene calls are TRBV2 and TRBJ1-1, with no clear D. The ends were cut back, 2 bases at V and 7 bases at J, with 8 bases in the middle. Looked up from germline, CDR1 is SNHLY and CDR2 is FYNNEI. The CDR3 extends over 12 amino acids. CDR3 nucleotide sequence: TGTGCCAGCAGTGAAATACGCCTTGAAGCTTTCTTT. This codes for CASSEIRLEAFF.

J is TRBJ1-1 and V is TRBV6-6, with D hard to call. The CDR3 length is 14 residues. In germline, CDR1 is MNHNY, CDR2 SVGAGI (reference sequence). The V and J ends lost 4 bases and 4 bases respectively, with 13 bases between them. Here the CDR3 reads CASSSVLWPTEAFF. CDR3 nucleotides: TGTGCCAGCAGTTCCGTATTGTGGCCCACTGAAGCTTTCTTT.

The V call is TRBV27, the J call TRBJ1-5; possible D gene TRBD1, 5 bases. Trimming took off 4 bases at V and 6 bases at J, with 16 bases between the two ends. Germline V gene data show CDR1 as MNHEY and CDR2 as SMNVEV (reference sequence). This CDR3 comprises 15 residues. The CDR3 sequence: CASSSGWAGSQPQHF. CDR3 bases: TGTGCCAGCAGTTCGGGGTGGGCAGGGAGTCAGCCCCAGCATTTT.

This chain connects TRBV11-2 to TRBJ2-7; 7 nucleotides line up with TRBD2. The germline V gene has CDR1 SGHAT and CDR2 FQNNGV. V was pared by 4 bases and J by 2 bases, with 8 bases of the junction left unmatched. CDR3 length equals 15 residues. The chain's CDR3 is CASSSGLGGTYEQYF. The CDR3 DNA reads TGTGCCAGCAGCTCAGGACTCGGGGGGACCTACGAGCAGTACTTC.

CDR3 region: CASSLELAGYNEQFF. As DNA, the CDR3 is TGTGCCAGCAGCTTGGAACTAGCGGGGTACAATGAGCAGTTCTTC. The chain has TRBV7-9 and TRBJ2-1; 10 nucleotides align to TRBD2. The CDR3 has 15 amino acids. V dropped 3 bases and J dropped 4; count of bases not matched to a gene: 3. Looked up from germline, CDR1 is SEHNR and CDR2 is FQNEAQ (reference sequence).

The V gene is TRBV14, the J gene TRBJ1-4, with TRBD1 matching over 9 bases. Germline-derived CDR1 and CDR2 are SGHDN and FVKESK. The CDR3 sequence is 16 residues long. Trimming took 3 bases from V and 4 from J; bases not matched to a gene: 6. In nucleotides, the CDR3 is TGTGCCAGCAGCCATGGCGGACAGGGGATTAATGAAAAACTGTTTTTT. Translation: CASSHGGQGINEKLFF.

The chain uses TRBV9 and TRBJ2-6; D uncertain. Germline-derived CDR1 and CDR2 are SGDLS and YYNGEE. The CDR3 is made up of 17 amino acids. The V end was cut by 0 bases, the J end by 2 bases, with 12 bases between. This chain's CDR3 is CASSVGGSLTGANVLTF. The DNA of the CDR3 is TGTGCCAGCAGCGTAGGCGGTAGTTTAACTGGGGCCAACGTCCTGACTTTC.

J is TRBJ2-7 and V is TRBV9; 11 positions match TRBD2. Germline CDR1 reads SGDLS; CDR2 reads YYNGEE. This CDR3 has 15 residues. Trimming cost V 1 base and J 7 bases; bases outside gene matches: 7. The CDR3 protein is CASSVKSSGRIEQYF. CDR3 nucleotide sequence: TGTGCCAGCAGCGTAAAGTCTAGCGGGAGGATTGAGCAGTACTTC.

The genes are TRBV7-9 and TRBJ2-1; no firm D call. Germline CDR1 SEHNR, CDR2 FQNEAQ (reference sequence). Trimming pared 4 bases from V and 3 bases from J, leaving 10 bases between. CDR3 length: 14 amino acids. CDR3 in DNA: TGTGCCAGCAGCTCGGAAGCCCGCTACAATGAGCAGTTCTTC. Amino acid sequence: CASSSEARYNEQFF.

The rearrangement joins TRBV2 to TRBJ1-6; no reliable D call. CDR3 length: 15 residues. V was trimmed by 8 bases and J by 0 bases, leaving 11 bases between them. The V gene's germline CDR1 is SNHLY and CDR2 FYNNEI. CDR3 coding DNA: TGTGCCAGCGGAGACACGAACTCCTATAATTCACCCCTCCACTTT. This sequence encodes CASGDTNSYNSPLHF.

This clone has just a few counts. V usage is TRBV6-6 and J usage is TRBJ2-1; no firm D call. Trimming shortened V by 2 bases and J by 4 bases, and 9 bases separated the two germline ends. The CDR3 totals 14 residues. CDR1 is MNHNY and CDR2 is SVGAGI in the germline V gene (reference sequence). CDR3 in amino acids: CASSYDSSYNEQFF. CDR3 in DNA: TGTGCCAGCAGTTACGATAGCAGTTACAATGAGCAGTTCTTC.

CDR3: CASSVKYEQYF. The CDR3 DNA reads as TGTGCCAGTAGTGTTAAATACGAGCAGTACTTC. The chain is built from TRBV19 and TRBJ2-7; D is unclear. The germline V gene encodes CDR1 LNHDA and CDR2 SQIVND (reference sequence). The CDR3 totals 11 residues. Trimming removed 5 bases at V and 4 bases at J, with 6 bases between.

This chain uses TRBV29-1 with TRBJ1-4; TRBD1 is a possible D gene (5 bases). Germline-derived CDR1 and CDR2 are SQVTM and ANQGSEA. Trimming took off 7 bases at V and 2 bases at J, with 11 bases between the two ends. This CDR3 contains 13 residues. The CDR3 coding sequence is TGCAGCGCCCGTAAGGGGACTAATGAAAAACTGTTTTTT. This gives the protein CSARKGTNEKLFF.

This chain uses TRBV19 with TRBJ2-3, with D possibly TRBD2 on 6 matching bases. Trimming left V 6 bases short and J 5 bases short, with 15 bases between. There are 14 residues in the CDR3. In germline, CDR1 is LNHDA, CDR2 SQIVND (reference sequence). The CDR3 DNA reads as TGTGCCAGTAGGGGACTTTCTCTGGGAGATACGCAGTATTTT. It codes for CASRGLSLGDTQYF. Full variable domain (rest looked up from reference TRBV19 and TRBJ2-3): DGGITQSPKYLFRKEGQNVTLSCEQNLNHDAMYWYRQDPGQGLRLIYYSQIVNDFQKGDIAEGYSVSREKKESFPLTVTSAQKNPTAFYLCASRGLSLGDTQYFGPGTRLTVL.

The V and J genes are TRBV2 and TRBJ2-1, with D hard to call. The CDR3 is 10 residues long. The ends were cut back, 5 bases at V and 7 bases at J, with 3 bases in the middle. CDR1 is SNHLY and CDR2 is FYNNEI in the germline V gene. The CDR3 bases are TGTGCCAGCAGTATAAATGAGCAGTTCTTC. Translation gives CASSINEQFF.

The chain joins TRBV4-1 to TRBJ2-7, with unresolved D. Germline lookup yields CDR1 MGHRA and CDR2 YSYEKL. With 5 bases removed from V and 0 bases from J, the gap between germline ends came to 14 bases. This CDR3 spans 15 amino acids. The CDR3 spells CASSYRTADSYEQYF. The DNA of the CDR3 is TGCGCCAGCAGCTATCGAACAGCTGACTCCTACGAGCAGTACTTC.

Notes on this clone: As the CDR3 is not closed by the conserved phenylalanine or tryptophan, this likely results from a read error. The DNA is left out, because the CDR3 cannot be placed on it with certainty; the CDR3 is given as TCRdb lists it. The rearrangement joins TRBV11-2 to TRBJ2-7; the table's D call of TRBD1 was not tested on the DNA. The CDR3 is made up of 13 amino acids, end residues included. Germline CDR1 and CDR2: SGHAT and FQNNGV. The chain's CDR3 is CASGGQVTYEQSS.

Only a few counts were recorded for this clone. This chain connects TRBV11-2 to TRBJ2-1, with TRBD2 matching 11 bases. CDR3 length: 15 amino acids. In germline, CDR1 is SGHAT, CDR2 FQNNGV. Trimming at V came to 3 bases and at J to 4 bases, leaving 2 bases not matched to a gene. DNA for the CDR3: TGTGCCAGCAGCTTGGCTAGCGGGGGGTACAATGAGCAGTTCTTC. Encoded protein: CASSLASGGYNEQFF.

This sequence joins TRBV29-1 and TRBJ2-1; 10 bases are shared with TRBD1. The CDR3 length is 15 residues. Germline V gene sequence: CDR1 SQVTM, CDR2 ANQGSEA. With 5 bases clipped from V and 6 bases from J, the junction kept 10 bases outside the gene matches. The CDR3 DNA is TGCAGCGTTCGGGAGTGGACAGGGGGAAGCAATGAGCAGTTCTTC. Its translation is CSVREWTGGSNEQFF.

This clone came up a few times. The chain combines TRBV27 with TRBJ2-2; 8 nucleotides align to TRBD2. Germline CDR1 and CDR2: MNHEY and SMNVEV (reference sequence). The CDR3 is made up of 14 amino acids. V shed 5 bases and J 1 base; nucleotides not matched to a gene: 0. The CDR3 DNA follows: TGTGCCAGCAGTCGGGGGGGGAACACCGGGGAGCTGTTTTTT. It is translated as CASSRGGNTGELFF.

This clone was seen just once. CDR3 nucleotide sequence: TGTGCCAGCAGCTTAGAGGCTAGCGGTTCCTACGAGCAGTACTTC. Protein: CASSLEASGSYEQYF. The rearrangement uses TRBV7-8 and TRBJ2-7, with TRBD2 matching over 7 bases. The V gene's germline CDR1 is SGHVS and CDR2 FQNEAQ. Losses at the gene ends were 1 base for V and 1 base for J; bases not matched to a gene: 4. There are 15 residues in the CDR3. The complete variable domain, with remaining parts taken from reference TRBV7-8 and TRBJ2-7, reads GAGVSQSPRYKVAKRGQDVALRCDPISGHVSLFWYQQALGQGPEFLTYFQNEAQLDKSGLPSDRFFAERPEGSVSTLKIQRTQQEDSAVYLCASSLEASGSYEQYFGPGTRLTVT.

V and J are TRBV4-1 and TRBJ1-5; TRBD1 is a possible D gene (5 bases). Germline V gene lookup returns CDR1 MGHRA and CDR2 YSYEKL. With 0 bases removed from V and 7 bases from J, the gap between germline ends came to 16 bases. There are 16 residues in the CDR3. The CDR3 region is CASSQDLGALRQPQHF. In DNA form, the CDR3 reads TGCGCCAGCAGCCAAGACCTAGGGGCCCTCCGCCAGCCCCAGCATTTT.

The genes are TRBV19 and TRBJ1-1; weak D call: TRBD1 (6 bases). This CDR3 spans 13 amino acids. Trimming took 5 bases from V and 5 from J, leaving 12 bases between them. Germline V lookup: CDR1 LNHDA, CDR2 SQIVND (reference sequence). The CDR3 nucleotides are TGTGCCAGTAGTCAGGGGACGGGAACTGAAGCTTTCTTT. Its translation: CASSQGTGTEAFF.

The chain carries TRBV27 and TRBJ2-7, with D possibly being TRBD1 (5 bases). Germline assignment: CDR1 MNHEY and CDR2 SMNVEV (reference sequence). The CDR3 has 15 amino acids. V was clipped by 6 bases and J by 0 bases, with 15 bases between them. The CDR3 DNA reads TGTGCCAGCAGCTCGACAGTACAACGCTCCTACGAGCAGTACTTC. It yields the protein CASSSTVQRSYEQYF.

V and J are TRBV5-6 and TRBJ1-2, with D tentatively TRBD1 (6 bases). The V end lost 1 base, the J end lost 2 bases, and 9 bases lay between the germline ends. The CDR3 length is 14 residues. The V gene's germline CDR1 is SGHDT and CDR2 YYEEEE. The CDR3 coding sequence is TGTGCCAGCAGCTTGCCCGGACAGAACTATGGCTACACCTTC. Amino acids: CASSLPGQNYGYTF.